A selection of T cell receptor beta chains follows, all from one sample in a study of blood T cell repertoires in COVID-19. TCRdb's copy holds only in-frame clones and misses some; the assay was immunoSEQ multiplex PCR. Found here are some 100,000 clones, roughly 84% of them singletons; the top ten hold less than 8%. The sequenced sample was peripheral blood. The receptor source for this set is a woman aged 45 to 65 with acute or convalescent COVID-19. Both conserved end residues are part of each CDR3. The order of the fields is CDR3 length, V gene, clone size, J gene, CDR3 protein. A clone size is listed for some rows: how often the clone was seen (once, few, many), or a class if it is expanded.

len: 14
v_gene: TRBV15
abundance: -
j_gene: TRBJ1-6
CDR3aa: CATSGGQGNSPLHF

len: 16
v_gene: TRBV1
abundance: -
j_gene: TRBJ2-6
CDR3aa: CTSSQESGPGANVLTF

len: 15
v_gene: TRBV5-1
abundance: -
j_gene: TRBJ1-1
CDR3aa: CASRRQGHLNTEAFF

len: 13
v_gene: TRBV6-5
abundance: -
j_gene: TRBJ1-2
CDR3aa: CASSSTIGYGYTF

len: 14
v_gene: TRBV2
abundance: -
j_gene: TRBJ1-2
CDR3aa: CASSRTGVVYGYTF

len: 13
v_gene: TRBV19
abundance: -
j_gene: TRBJ1-1
CDR3aa: CASRGGGLYKAFF

len: 11
v_gene: TRBV6-5
abundance: -
j_gene: TRBJ2-7
CDR3aa: CASGLQYEQYF

len: 15
v_gene: TRBV7-6
abundance: -
j_gene: TRBJ2-2
CDR3aa: CASSLSTSIPGELFF

len: 13
v_gene: TRBV9
abundance: -
j_gene: TRBJ2-3
CDR3aa: CASSPESEDTQYF

len: 16
v_gene: TRBV5-1
abundance: -
j_gene: TRBJ2-5
CDR3aa: CASITTAGGPEETQYF

len: 13
v_gene: TRBV5-1
abundance: -
j_gene: TRBJ1-1
CDR3aa: CASSPEGSTEAFF

len: 15
v_gene: TRBV4-1
abundance: -
j_gene: TRBJ1-5
CDR3aa: CASSQARGSNQPQHF

len: 16
v_gene: TRBV5-6
abundance: -
j_gene: TRBJ2-3
CDR3aa: CASSFRGTLVTDTQYF

len: 15
v_gene: TRBV18
abundance: -
j_gene: TRBJ1-6
CDR3aa: CASSPRGTVRSPLHF

len: 13
v_gene: TRBV2
abundance: -
j_gene: TRBJ1-1
CDR3aa: CASSPLEGSRAFF

len: 13
v_gene: TRBV5-4
abundance: -
j_gene: TRBJ1-1
CDR3aa: CASSSLQGEEAFF

len: 16
v_gene: TRBV5-1
abundance: few
j_gene: TRBJ2-7
CDR3aa: CASSWTGQGNGYEQYF

len: 17
v_gene: TRBV11-2
abundance: few
j_gene: TRBJ2-5
CDR3aa: CASSLDTSGGSVETQYF

len: 14
v_gene: TRBV30
abundance: -
j_gene: TRBJ1-5
CDR3aa: CAWSRGGGNQPQHF

len: 14
v_gene: TRBV14
abundance: -
j_gene: TRBJ1-2
CDR3aa: CASSQIGGNYGYTF

len: 13
v_gene: TRBV4-2
abundance: -
j_gene: TRBJ2-3
CDR3aa: CASSQTSTDTQYF

len: 16
v_gene: TRBV10-3
abundance: -
j_gene: TRBJ2-2
CDR3aa: CAIRTSGGRGTGELFF

len: 13
v_gene: TRBV19
abundance: -
j_gene: TRBJ2-7
CDR3aa: CASKAAGAGEQYF

len: 16
v_gene: TRBV10-1
abundance: -
j_gene: TRBJ1-1
CDR3aa: CASSEWRTGRNTEAFF

len: 16
v_gene: TRBV15
abundance: -
j_gene: TRBJ1-4
CDR3aa: CATSSGLGGGGEKLFF

len: 15
v_gene: TRBV29-1
abundance: -
j_gene: TRBJ1-3
CDR3aa: CSVEQVTKIGNTIYF

len: 15
v_gene: TRBV5-1
abundance: -
j_gene: TRBJ2-2
CDR3aa: CASSSGQGNTGELFF

len: 11
v_gene: TRBV6-5
abundance: -
j_gene: TRBJ1-2
CDR3aa: CASSSGRGYTF

len: 16
v_gene: TRBV27
abundance: few
j_gene: TRBJ1-1
CDR3aa: CASSIGTGLPNTEAFF

len: 15
v_gene: TRBV28
abundance: -
j_gene: TRBJ2-7
CDR3aa: CASTSGTGGSYEQYF

len: 13
v_gene: TRBV27
abundance: few
j_gene: TRBJ1-5
CDR3aa: CASSPDRNQPQHF

len: 17
v_gene: TRBV3-1/TRBV3-2
abundance: -
j_gene: TRBJ2-3
CDR3aa: CASSRLSSGDRGDTQYF

len: 13
v_gene: TRBV12-3/TRBV12-4
abundance: -
j_gene: TRBJ1-1
CDR3aa: CASSFGRNTEAFF

len: 15
v_gene: TRBV4-1
abundance: once
j_gene: TRBJ1-1
CDR3aa: CASSQGRAPGTEAFF

len: 15
v_gene: TRBV9
abundance: -
j_gene: TRBJ1-1
CDR3aa: CASSSGWVVGTEAFF

len: 14
v_gene: TRBV7-9
abundance: -
j_gene: TRBJ1-6
CDR3aa: CASSFGQRGSPLHF

len: 13
v_gene: TRBV30
abundance: -
j_gene: TRBJ1-3
CDR3aa: CAWTGQIGNTIYF

len: 14
v_gene: TRBV19
abundance: once
j_gene: TRBJ1-5
CDR3aa: CASSIGPGQGRQHF

len: 18
v_gene: TRBV27
abundance: -
j_gene: TRBJ2-2
CDR3aa: CASSFSQGQLGNSGELFF

len: 13
v_gene: TRBV7-6
abundance: -
j_gene: TRBJ2-5
CDR3aa: CASSPGPGETQYF

len: 13
v_gene: TRBV18
abundance: -
j_gene: TRBJ1-5
CDR3aa: CASSAGGNQPQHF

len: 14
v_gene: TRBV29-1
abundance: -
j_gene: TRBJ2-2
CDR3aa: CSVGQGVWTGELFF

len: 13
v_gene: TRBV28
abundance: -
j_gene: TRBJ1-2
CDR3aa: CAARGGHDYGYTF

len: 14
v_gene: TRBV6-5
abundance: -
j_gene: TRBJ2-5
CDR3aa: CASSYSPGKGTQYF

len: 14
v_gene: TRBV28
abundance: -
j_gene: TRBJ2-7
CDR3aa: CASRRGLSSYEQYF

len: 12
v_gene: TRBV7-2
abundance: -
j_gene: TRBJ2-2
CDR3aa: CASTGGTGELFF

len: 14
v_gene: TRBV18
abundance: -
j_gene: TRBJ1-1
CDR3aa: CASSRGTANTEAFF

len: 12
v_gene: TRBV12-3/TRBV12-4
abundance: -
j_gene: TRBJ1-2
CDR3aa: CASKRQVTGYTF

len: 14
v_gene: TRBV5-6
abundance: -
j_gene: TRBJ1-2
CDR3aa: CASSSEGRAYGYTF

len: 19
v_gene: TRBV5-1
abundance: -
j_gene: TRBJ1-5
CDR3aa: CASSWRQGNSPISNQPQHF

len: 11
v_gene: TRBV20-1
abundance: -
j_gene: TRBJ1-1
CDR3aa: CSATGWGEAFF

len: 14
v_gene: TRBV6-5
abundance: once
j_gene: TRBJ1-1
CDR3aa: CASNPPGQGTEAFF

len: 14
v_gene: TRBV10-3
abundance: -
j_gene: TRBJ1-6
CDR3aa: CAISEGAGEFTLHF

len: 13
v_gene: TRBV29-1
abundance: -
j_gene: TRBJ2-3
CDR3aa: CSVRTVPTDTQYF

len: 15
v_gene: TRBV6-6
abundance: -
j_gene: TRBJ2-7
CDR3aa: CASSYSGGGSYEQYF